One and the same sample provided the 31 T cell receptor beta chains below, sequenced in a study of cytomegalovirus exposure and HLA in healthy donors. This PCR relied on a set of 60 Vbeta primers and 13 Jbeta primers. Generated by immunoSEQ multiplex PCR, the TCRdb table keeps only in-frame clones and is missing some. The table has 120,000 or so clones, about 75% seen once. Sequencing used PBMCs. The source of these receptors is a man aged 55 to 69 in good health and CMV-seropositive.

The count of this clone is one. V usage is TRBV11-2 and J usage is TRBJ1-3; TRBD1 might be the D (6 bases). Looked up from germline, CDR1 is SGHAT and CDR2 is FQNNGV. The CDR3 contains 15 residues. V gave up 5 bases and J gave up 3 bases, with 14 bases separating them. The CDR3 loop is CASSTTGYGGNTIYF. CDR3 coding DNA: TGTGCCAGCAGCACAACAGGGTACGGTGGAAACACCATATATTTT.

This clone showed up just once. CDR3 sequence reads: CASSSSTGVEAFF. Here the CDR3 DNA reads TGTGCCAGCAGTTCATCAACGGGTGTGGAAGCTTTCTTT. The V and J genes are TRBV27 and TRBJ1-1, with D unresolved. CDR3 length equals 13 residues. The V end lost 4 bases, the J end lost 8 bases, and 14 bases lay between the germline ends. CDR1 and CDR2 (germline): MNHEY, SMNVEV (reference sequence).

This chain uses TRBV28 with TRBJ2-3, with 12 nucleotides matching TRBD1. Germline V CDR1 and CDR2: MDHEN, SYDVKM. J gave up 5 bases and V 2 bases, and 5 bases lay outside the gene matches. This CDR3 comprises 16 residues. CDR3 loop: CASSLPGQGALDTQYF. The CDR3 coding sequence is TGTGCCAGCAGTTTACCGGGACAGGGGGCTTTAGATACGCAGTATTTT.

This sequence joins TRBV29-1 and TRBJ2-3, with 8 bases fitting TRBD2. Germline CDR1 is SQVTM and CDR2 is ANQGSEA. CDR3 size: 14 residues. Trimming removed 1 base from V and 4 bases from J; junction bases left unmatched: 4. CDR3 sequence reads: CSVEGAGEADTQYF. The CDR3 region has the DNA TGCAGCGTTGAAGGAGCGGGAGAGGCAGATACGCAGTATTTT.

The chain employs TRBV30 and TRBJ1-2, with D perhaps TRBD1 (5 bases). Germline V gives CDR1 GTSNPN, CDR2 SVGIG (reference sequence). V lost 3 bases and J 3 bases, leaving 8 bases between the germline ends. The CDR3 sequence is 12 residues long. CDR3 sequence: CAWRPGHYGYTF. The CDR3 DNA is TGTGCCTGGAGACCAGGGCACTATGGCTACACCTTC.

CDR3 sequence: CAIHQGVEAFF. The DNA for the CDR3 is TGTGCCATCCACCAGGGGGTTGAAGCTTTCTTT. The chain employs TRBV28 and TRBJ1-1; 7 bases line up with TRBD1. V dropped 10 bases and J dropped 7; count of bases not matched to a gene: 6. In germline, CDR1 is MDHEN, CDR2 SYDVKM. The CDR3 length is 11 residues.

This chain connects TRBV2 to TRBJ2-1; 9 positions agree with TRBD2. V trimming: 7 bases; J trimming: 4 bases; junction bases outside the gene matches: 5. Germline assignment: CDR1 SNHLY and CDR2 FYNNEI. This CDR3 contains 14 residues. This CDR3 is CASTGAGGYNEQFF. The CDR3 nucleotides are TGTGCCAGCACAGGAGCGGGGGGTTACAATGAGCAGTTCTTC.

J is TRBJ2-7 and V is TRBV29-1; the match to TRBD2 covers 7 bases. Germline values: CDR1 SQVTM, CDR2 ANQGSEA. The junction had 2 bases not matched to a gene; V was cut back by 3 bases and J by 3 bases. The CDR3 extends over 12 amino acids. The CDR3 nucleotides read TGCAGCGTTGACCGCGGGAGCTACGAGCAGTACTTC. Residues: CSVDRGSYEQYF.

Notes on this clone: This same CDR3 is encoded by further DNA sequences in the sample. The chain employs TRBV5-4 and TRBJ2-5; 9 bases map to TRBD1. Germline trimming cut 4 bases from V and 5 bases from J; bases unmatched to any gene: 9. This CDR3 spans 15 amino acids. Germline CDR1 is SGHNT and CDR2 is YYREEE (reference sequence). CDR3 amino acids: CASSLVGTGRETQYF. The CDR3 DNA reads TGTGCCAGCAGCCTGGTGGGGACAGGGAGGGAGACCCAGTACTTC.

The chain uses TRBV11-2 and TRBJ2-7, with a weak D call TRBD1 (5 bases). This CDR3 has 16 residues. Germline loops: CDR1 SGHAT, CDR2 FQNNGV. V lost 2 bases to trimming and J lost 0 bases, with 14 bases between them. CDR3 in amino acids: CASSLSSGIYSYEQYF. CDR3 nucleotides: TGTGCCAGCAGCTTAAGTTCAGGGATATACTCCTACGAGCAGTACTTC.

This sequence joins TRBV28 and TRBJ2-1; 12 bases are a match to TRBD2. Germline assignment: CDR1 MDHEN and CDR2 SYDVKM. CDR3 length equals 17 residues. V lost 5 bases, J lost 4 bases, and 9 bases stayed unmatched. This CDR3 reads CASSPLTSGGPYNEQFF. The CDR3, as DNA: TGTGCCAGCAGTCCCCTGACTAGCGGGGGCCCATACAATGAGCAGTTCTTC.

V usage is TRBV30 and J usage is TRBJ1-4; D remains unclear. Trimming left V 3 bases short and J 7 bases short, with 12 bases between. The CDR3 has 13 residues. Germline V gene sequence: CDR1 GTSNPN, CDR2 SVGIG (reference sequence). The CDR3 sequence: CAWSPGHGEKLFF. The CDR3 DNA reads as TGTGCCTGGAGCCCAGGTCATGGTGAAAAACTGTTTTTT.

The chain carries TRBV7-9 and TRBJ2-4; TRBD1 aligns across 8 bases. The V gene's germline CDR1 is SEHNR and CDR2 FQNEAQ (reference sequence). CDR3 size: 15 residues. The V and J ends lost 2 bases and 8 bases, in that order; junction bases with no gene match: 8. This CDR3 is CASSLWSGGWDIQYF. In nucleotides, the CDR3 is TGTGCCAGCAGCTTATGGTCAGGGGGCTGGGACATTCAGTACTTC.

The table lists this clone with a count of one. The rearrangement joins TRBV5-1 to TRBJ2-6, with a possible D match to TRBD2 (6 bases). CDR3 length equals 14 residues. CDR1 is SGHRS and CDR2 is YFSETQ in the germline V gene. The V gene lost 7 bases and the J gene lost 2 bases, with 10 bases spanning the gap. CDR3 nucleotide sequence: TGCGCCAGCCTGGAGGGGCCTGGGGCCAACGTCCTGACTTTC. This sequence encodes CASLEGPGANVLTF.

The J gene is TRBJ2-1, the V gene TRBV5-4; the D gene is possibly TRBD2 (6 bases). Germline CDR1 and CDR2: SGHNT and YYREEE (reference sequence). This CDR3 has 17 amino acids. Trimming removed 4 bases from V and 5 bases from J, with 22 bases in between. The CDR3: CASSPLRREYRNNEQFF. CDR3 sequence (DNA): TGTGCCAGCAGCCCTTTAAGACGGGAGTATCGGAACAATGAGCAGTTCTTC.

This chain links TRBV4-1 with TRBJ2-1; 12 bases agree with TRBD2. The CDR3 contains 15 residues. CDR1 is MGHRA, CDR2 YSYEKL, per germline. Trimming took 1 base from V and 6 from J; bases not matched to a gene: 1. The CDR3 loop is CASSQGLAGANEQFF. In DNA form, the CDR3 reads TGCGCCAGCAGCCAAGGACTAGCGGGAGCCAATGAGCAGTTCTTC.

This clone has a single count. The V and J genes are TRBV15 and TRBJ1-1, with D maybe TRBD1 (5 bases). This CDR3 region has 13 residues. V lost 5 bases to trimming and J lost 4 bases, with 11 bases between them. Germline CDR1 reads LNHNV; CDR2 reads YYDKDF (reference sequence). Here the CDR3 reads CATSYHQGTEAFF. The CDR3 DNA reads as TGTGCCACCAGCTACCACCAGGGCACTGAAGCTTTCTTT.

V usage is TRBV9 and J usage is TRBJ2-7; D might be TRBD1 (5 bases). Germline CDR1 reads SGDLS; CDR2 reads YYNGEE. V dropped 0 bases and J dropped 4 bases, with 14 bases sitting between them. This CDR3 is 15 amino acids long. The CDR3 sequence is CASSVATGLQYEQYF. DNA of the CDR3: TGTGCCAGCAGCGTAGCTACAGGTCTACAATACGAGCAGTACTTC.

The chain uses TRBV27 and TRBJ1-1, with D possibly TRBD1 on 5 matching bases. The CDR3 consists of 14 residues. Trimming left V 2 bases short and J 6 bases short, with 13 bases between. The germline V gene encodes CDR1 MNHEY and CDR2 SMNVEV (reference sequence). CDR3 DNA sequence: TGTGCCAGCAGTTTACAGGGTAGTGGGGCTGAAGCTTTCTTT. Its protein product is CASSLQGSGAEAFF.

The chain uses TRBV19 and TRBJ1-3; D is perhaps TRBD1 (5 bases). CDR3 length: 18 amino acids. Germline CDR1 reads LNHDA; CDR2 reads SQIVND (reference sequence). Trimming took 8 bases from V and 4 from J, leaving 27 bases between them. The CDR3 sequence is CASSIKGRSNLIGNTIYF. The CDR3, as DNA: TGTGCCAGTTCTATCAAGGGGCGAAGTAACTTAATCGGAAACACCATATATTTT.

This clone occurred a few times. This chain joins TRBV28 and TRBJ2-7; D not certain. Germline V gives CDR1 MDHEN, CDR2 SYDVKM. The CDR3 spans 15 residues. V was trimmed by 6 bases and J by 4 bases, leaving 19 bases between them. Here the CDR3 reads CASRRPGSLAYEQYF. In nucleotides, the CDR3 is TGTGCCAGCAGGCGCCCCGGGTCGCTTGCATACGAGCAGTACTTC.

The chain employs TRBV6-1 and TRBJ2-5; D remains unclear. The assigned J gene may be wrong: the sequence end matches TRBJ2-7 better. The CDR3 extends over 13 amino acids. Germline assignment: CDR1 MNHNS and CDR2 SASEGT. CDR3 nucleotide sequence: TGTGCCAGCAGGACGTCGTTAGACTACGAGCAGTACTTC. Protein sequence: CASRTSLDYEQYF.

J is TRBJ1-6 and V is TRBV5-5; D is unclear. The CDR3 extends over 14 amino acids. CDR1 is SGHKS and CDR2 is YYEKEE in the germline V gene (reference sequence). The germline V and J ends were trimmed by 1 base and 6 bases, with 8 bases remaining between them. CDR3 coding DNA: TGTGCCAGCAGCTTGCCGGTGATTAATTCACCCCTCCACTTT. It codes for CASSLPVINSPLHF. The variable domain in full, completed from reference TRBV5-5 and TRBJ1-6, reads DAGVTQSPTHLIKTRGQQVTLRCSPISGHKSVSWYQQVLGQGPQFIFQYYEKEERGRGNFPDRFSARQFPNYSSELNVNALLLGDSALYLCASSLPVINSPLHFGNGTRLTVT.

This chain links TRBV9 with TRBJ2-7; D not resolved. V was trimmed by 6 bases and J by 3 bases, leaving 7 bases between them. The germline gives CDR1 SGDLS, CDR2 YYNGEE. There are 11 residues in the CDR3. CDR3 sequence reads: CASTPVYEQYF. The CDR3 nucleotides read TGTGCCAGCACCCCTGTCTACGAGCAGTACTTC. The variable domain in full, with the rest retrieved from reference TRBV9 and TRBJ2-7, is DSGVTQTPKHLITATGQRVTLRCSPRSGDLSVYWYQQSLDQGLQFLIQYYNGEERAKGNILERFSAQQFPDLHSELNLSSLELGDSALYFCASTPVYEQYFGPGTRLTVT.

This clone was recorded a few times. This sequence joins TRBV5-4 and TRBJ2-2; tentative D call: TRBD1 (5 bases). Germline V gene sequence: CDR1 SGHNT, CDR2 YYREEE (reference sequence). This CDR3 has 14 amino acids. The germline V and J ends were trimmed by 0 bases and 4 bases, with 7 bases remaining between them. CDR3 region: CASSLDRTTGELFF. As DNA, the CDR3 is TGTGCCAGCAGCTTGGACAGGACCACCGGGGAGCTGTTTTTT. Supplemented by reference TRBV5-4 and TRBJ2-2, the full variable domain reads ETGVTQSPTHLIKTRGQQVTLRCSSQSGHNTVSWYQQALGQGPQFIFQYYREEENGRGNFPPRFSGLQFPNYSSELNVNALELDDSALYLCASSLDRTTGELFFGEGSRLTVL.

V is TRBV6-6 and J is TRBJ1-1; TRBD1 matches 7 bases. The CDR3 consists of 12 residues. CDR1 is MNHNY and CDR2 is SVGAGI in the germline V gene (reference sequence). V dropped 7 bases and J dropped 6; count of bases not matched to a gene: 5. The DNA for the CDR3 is TGTGCCAGCAACCCCGGGACAGCTGAAGCTTTCTTT. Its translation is CASNPGTAEAFF.

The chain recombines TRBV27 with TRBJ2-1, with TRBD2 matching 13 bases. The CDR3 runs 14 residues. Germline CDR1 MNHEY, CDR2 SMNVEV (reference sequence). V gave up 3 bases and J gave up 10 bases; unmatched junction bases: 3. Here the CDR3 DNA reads TGTGCCAGCAGTTTCGGGACTAGCGGGGAGGAGCAGTTCTTC. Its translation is CASSFGTSGEEQFF.

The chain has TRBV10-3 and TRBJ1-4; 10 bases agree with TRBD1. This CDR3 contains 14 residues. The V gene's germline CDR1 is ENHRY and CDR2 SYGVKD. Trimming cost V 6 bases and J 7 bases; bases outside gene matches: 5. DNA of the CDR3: TGTGCCATCAGCCCTGGGACAGGGGTTGAAAAACTGTTTTTT. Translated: CAISPGTGVEKLFF.

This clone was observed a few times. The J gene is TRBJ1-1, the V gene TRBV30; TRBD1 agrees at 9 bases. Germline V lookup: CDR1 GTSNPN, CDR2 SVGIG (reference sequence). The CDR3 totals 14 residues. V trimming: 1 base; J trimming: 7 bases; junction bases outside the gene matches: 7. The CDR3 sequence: CAWSGYRGLNEAFF. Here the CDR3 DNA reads TGTGCCTGGAGTGGATACAGGGGGCTGAATGAAGCTTTCTTT.

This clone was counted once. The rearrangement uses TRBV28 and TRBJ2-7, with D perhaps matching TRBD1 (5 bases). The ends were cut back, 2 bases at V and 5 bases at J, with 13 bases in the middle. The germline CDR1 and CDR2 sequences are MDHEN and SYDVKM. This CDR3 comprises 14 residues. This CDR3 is CASSLPIRVHEQYF. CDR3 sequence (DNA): TGTGCCAGCAGTTTACCGATCAGGGTCCACGAGCAGTACTTC.

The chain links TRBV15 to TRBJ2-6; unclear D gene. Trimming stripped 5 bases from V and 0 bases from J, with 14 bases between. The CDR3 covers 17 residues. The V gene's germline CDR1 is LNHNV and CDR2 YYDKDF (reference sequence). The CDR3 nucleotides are TGTGCCACCAGCCTTTTCACAGAGAGCTCTGGGGCCAACGTCCTGACTTTC. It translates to CATSLFTESSGANVLTF.